The clone carrying this T cell receptor (beta chain) was observed a single time. Its target is not known. This CDR3 contains 15 residues. The ends were cut back, 0 bases at V and 1 base at J, with 11 bases in the middle. Per the germline V gene, CDR1 is SQVTM and CDR2 is ANQGSEA. This entry is derived from a study of blood T cells in healthy people across ages. Study-level results: Naive CD4+ cell counts and diversity both ran higher in long-lived than in aged donors. Per million T cells, the diversity of TCR beta decreased roughly linearly as age advanced.

Using a J-beta primer mix together with a sample-barcoded 5' primer, a second PCR was run for about 6 to 11 cycles. TCRdb itself ran the 5' RACE reads through MiXCR, one entry per CDR3 protein. The repertoire has approximately 600,000 distinct CDR3 sequences, approximately 59% of them found once; the top ten carry 30% to 40%. The chain joins TRBV29-1 to TRBJ2-3; D possibly corresponds to TRBD1 (5 bases). This TCR came from a man in his sixties in good health. Specimen: blood. This chain's CDR3 is CSVEDPRGGTDTQYF. CDR3 in DNA: TGCAGCGTTGAAGATCCTAGGGGTGGCACAGATACGCAGTATTTT.